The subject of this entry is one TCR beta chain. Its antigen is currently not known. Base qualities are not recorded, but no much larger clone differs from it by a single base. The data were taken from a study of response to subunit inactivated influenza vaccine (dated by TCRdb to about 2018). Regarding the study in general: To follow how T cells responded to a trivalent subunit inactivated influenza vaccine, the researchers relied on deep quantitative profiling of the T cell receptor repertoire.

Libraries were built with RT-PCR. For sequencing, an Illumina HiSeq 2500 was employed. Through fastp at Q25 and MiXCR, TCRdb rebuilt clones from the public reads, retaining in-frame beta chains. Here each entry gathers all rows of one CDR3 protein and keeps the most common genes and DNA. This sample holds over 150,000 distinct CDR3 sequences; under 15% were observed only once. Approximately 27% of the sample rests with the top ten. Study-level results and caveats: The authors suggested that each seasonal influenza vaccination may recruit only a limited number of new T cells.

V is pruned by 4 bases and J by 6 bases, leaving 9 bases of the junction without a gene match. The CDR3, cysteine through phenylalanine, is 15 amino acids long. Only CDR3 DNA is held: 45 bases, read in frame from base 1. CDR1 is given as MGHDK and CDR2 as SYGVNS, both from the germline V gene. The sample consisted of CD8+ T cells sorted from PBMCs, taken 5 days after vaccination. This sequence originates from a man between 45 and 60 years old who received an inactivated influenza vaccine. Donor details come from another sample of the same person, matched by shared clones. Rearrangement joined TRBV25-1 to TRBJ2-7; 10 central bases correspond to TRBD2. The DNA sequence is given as TGTGCCAGCAGTGTTACTCTAGCGGGAGCCCCCGAGCAGTACTTC. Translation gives CASSVTLAGAPEQYF.